This T cell receptor beta chain came from a study of shared clonotypes between healthy human individuals (dated by TCRdb to the early 2020s). Background on the whole study: Three men and two women, aged 18 to 49 years, made up the cohort. Per donor, three plates each were used for CD4 naive and CD4 memory, two for CD8 naive, and one for CD8 memory. To estimate repertoire size and how much clonotypes are shared between individuals, the study performed deep sequencing of blood TCR repertoires from roughly five healthy adults. Different laboratories and diverse techniques were used to prepare libraries and sequence TCR repertoires, to increase sequencing depth and limit assay-specific biases. Per donor, leukapheresis produced somewhere between about 0.8 and 9 billion PBMCs. What the study reported, not specific to this receptor: Compared with non-shared clonotypes, clonotypes shared by all four sorted-subset donors had higher generation probabilities. The genetic and exposure-history diversity represented was limited by the small number of donors. Rarefaction of sorted-subset datasets indicated incomplete sequencing despite the large sequencing depth. Sampling was restricted to blood, and TCR repertoires in tissues likely differ from the TCR repertoires found in blood. Across four donors, 5% to 6% of naive CD4, roughly 3.4% of naive CD8, under 2.5% of memory CD4, and approximately 0.42% of memory CD8 clonotypes were shared. Pairwise subsampling indicated that sequencing depth was expected to affect the degree of clonotype sharing among donors. Estimated clonotype richness was generally larger for naive than for memory subsets.

Using the deep immunoSEQ assay, TCR CDR3 regions were amplified from genomic DNA by multiplex PCR. For each cell subset, the extracted genomic DNA was distributed evenly across all wells of several immunoSEQ 96-well plates, and each plate served as one replicate. For sorted subsets, approximately 190 ng of genomic DNA, equivalent to roughly 33,000 T cell genomes, went into each replicate PCR. The purified libraries were quantified using a Qubit 3.0 fluorometer, sized with a Bioanalyzer 2100, and then quantified again using the KAPA Library Quantification kit. Each immunoSEQ 96-well plate was sequenced on its own single-read 150-cycle Illumina NextSeq 550 flow cell. In the authors' own workflow: The immunoSEQ output contained only junctional sequences without quality scores, so filtering could not match that applied to full-length reads. Sequences were annotated with PyIR, a Python wrapper for IgBLAST v1.9, and V/J genes and CDR3 were assigned using IMGT germline references. Reads with weak V/J assignments (E-value above 1e-6), missing CDR3, stop codons, out-of-frame junctions, or ambiguous translated residues were removed. V3J clonotypes were defined as sequences sharing the same inferred V gene, J gene, and CDR3 amino acid sequence. The percentage overlap between two repertoires was calculated by dividing the number of shared unique clonotypes by the size of the smaller repertoire. RTK rarefaction, the Chao1 estimator, and Recon v2.1 estimates of unobserved clonotypes were used to assess repertoire richness. Generation probabilities were computed with OLGA for all TCRbeta clonotypes obtained by the gDNA method from several donors. What TCRdb holds here is the immuneACCESS table cut down to in-frame rearrangements. Part of the clones is not present; checked against another copy, under half of the missing clones reflect an unresolved V gene, and the others are unexplained. V and J calls and clone size are copied from that table; D and trimming were computed from the DNA. The sample profile shows roughly 2,500,000 clones; 80% to 95% of them were found once. The ten most abundant clones make up 0.36% of the sample.

The donors were healthy, HIV-negative adults with no recently reported acute infections or vaccinations. Every donor was a Caucasian adult living in Nashville, Tennessee, USA. Magnetic negative selection was used to enrich CD4+ T cells, after which naive cells were positively selected on CD45RA and the negative fraction became the memory subset. Blood was obtained by leukapheresis, after which PBMCs were separated by Ficoll-Histopaque density gradient centrifugation and cryopreserved in liquid nitrogen vapor phase. Analytical flow cytometry was used to check the purity and quantity of each magnetically sorted T cell population. Genomic DNA was isolated from every sorted fraction and measured by UV absorbance on a Nanodrop 2000c. This clone was counted a few times. Its cognate antigen has yet to be identified. No base quality information exists; no much larger clone differs at one position. CDR1 and CDR2 are read off the germline V gene as SQVTM and ANQGSEA. Its CDR3 holds 12 amino acids, cysteine through phenylalanine. Just the 36-base CDR3 DNA is kept, in frame starting at base 1. Trimming removed 4 bases from V and 10 bases from J, leaving 14 bases between the germline ends.

This receptor chain uses TRBV29-1 and TRBJ1-5, and perhaps TRBD1 as D gene, on 5 matching bases. This receptor was taken from a man aged 18 to 29 in good health. Some clones in this sample may be carry-over from other donors' samples. Sequences were obtained from naive CD4+ T cells from PBMCs. This specimen's cell subset or site label, interpreted: CD45RA+ positively selected. In nucleotide form, the sequence is TGCAGCGTTGTAATTTGGGGCGGCCCCCAGCATTTT. Its protein is CSVVIWGGPQHF.